This TCR beta chain appears in the sequencing data of a study of T cell responses to AZD1222 COVID-19 vaccine. For the study at large: It was second doses at about 4 or about 12 weeks that were pooled.

In its sample, this clone was seen once. V was cut by 3 bases and J by 4 bases, with 12 bases left in between. The CDR3 is made up of 14 amino acids. Germline V gene lookup returns CDR1 ENHRY and CDR2 SYGVKD. Generated by immunoSEQ multiplex PCR, the TCRdb table keeps only in-frame clones and is missing some. The sample has about 140,000 clones; 90% to 95% are singletons. Specimen: peripheral blood, collected on day 0 of AZD1222 vaccination. The chain uses TRBV10-3 and TRBJ1-1; D perhaps matches TRBD1 (5 bases). The clonotype originates from an adult in good health. The CDR3 DNA follows: TGTGCCATCAGTGAAGAGGGGCGTAGCACTGAAGCTTTCTTT. Translating it yields CAISEEGRSTEAFF.